Shown below are 11 T cell receptor beta chains from a single sample sequenced in a study of technical replicates of blood from a handful of donors. Data came from immunoSEQ multiplex PCR; TCRdb stores just in-frame clones and leaves some out. The top ten hold 0.15% to 0.25% of the sample, which has 60,000 or so clones, more than 95% seen once. Specimen: T cells isolated from PBMCs. The origin of the receptors is a human donor in good health.

This CDR3 is CASSPRGNAPYNEQFF. The CDR3 DNA sequence: TGTGCCAGCAGCCCCAGGGGGAACGCACCTTACAATGAGCAGTTCTTC. The genes are TRBV13 and TRBJ2-1; 7 bases map to TRBD1. Germline V gene lookup returns CDR1 PRHDT and CDR2 FYEKMQ (reference sequence). The trim removed 5 bases at V and 4 bases at J, leaving 11 bases unmatched. The CDR3 runs 16 residues.

The chain carries TRBV9 and TRBJ1-2; 9 bases match TRBD1. The CDR3 spans 15 residues. Germline trimming cut 2 bases from V and 8 bases from J; bases unmatched to any gene: 10. In germline, CDR1 is SGDLS, CDR2 YYNGEE. The CDR3 DNA reads TGTGCCAGCAGCGTGTCCGGGACAGGGCTTCGGGGCTACACCTTC. Residues: CASSVSGTGLRGYTF.

This rearrangement joins TRBV15 to TRBJ1-5; maybe TRBD1 (6 bases). The CDR3 runs 20 residues. CDR1 and CDR2 from the germline V gene are LNHNV and YYDKDF (reference sequence). The V and J ends lost 1 base and 6 bases respectively, with 28 bases between them. In nucleotides, the CDR3 is TGTGCCACCAGCAGAGCCATTCAAGGACAGTCATTTTTCCCTAGTCAGCCCCAGCATTTT. Translation gives CATSRAIQGQSFFPSQPQHF. The full variable domain, in which reference TRBV15 and TRBJ1-5 provide the parts outside the CDR3, is DAMVIQNPRYQVTQFGKPVTLSCSQTLNHNVMYWYQQKSSQAPKLLFHYYDKDFNNEADTPDNFQSRRPNTSFCFLDIRSPGLGDTAMYLCATSRAIQGQSFFPSQPQHFGDGTRLSIL.

The V call is TRBV16, the J call TRBJ1-2; D gene uncertain. The CDR3 consists of 13 residues. Per germline, CDR1 KGHSY and CDR2 FQNENV. Between the trimmed V and J ends, which lost 4 bases and 2 bases, there was a span of 8 bases. In DNA form, the CDR3 reads TGTGCCAGCAGCCCCCAGAGGAACTATGGCTACACCTTC. Its translation is CASSPQRNYGYTF.

This rearrangement joins TRBV4-2 to TRBJ2-3; 9 bases align to TRBD2. Germline CDR1 and CDR2: LGHNA and YNFKEQ. The J segment lost 2 bases and the V segment lost 1 base, leaving 4 bases of the junction unmatched. The CDR3 is made up of 16 amino acids. Here the CDR3 reads CASSQGLAGITDTQYF. The CDR3 DNA sequence: TGTGCCAGCAGCCAAGGGCTAGCGGGAATCACAGATACGCAGTATTTT.

The chain couples TRBV11-3 to TRBJ2-1; 7 nucleotides agree with TRBD1. Germline assignment: CDR1 SGHNT and CDR2 YENEEA. CDR3 length: 16 amino acids. After removal of 2 bases from V and 8 bases from J, the junction contained 12 bases not matched to a gene. CDR3: CASSLPRAGGRDEQFF. For the CDR3, the DNA is TGTGCCAGCAGCTTACCGAGGGCAGGGGGTCGAGATGAGCAGTTCTTC.

The chain is built from TRBV7-8 and TRBJ2-1, with a tentative D call TRBD2 (5 bases). The CDR3 extends over 15 amino acids. Germline CDR1 reads SGHVS; CDR2 reads FQNEAQ. Deletions cut 6 bases from V and 8 bases from J, with 20 bases between. CDR3 in DNA: TGTGCCAGCAGTTCAACCCGTCTCGTAGCGTATGAGCAGTTCTTC. Its protein is CASSSTRLVAYEQFF. The full variable domain, with the rest looked up from reference TRBV7-8 and TRBJ2-1, is GAGVSQSPRYKVAKRGQDVALRCDPISGHVSLFWYQQALGQGPEFLTYFQNEAQLDKSGLPSDRFFAERPEGSVSTLKIQRTQQEDSAVYLCASSSTRLVAYEQFFGPGTRLTVL.

The chain couples TRBV5-6 to TRBJ1-6, with D possibly matching TRBD1 (5 bases). Between the trimmed V and J ends, which lost 1 base and 3 bases, there was a span of 8 bases. The CDR3 spans 15 residues. In germline, CDR1 is SGHDT, CDR2 YYEEEE. CDR3 in DNA: TGTGCCAGCAGCTTGAGGCAGGGCTATAATTCACCCCTCCACTTT. Translated: CASSLRQGYNSPLHF.

This chain links TRBV11-3 with TRBJ1-6; D perhaps matches TRBD1 (6 bases). The CDR3 covers 16 residues. Germline values: CDR1 SGHNT, CDR2 YENEEA. The V and J ends lost 2 bases and 7 bases respectively, with 15 bases between them. CDR3 sequence reads: CASSLSSTGNNSPLHF. The CDR3 DNA sequence: TGTGCCAGCAGCTTATCATCCACAGGGAACAATTCACCCCTCCACTTT. Together with reference TRBV11-3 and TRBJ1-6, the CDR3 gives the full variable domain: EAGVVQSPRYKIIEKKQPVAFWCNPISGHNTLYWYLQNLGQGPELLIRYENEEAVDDSQLPKDRFSAERLKGVDSTLKIQPAELGDSAVYLCASSLSSTGNNSPLHFGNGTRLTVT.

The rearrangement links TRBV27 to TRBJ2-7; 13 positions match TRBD2. Trimming at V came to 5 bases and at J to 3 bases, leaving 10 bases not matched to a gene. The V gene's germline CDR1 is MNHEY and CDR2 SMNVEV (reference sequence). The CDR3 has 17 amino acids. For the CDR3, the DNA is TGTGCCAGCAGTGCACGCCTGGGACTAGCGGGGAACTACGAGCAGTACTTC. It codes for CASSARLGLAGNYEQYF.

This chain connects TRBV5-5 to TRBJ1-4; 8 bases are shared with TRBD1. Germline V gene sequence: CDR1 SGHKS, CDR2 YYEKEE (reference sequence). This CDR3 region has 17 residues. V lost 4 bases, J lost 2 bases, and 10 bases stayed unmatched. CDR3 sequence (DNA): TGTGCCAGCAGCAGTATACGGACAGGGTGGACTAATGAAAAACTGTTTTTT. It translates to CASSSIRTGWTNEKLFF. The whole variable domain, remainder taken from reference TRBV5-5 and TRBJ1-4, is DAGVTQSPTHLIKTRGQQVTLRCSPISGHKSVSWYQQVLGQGPQFIFQYYEKEERGRGNFPDRFSARQFPNYSSELNVNALLLGDSALYLCASSSIRTGWTNEKLFFGSGTQLSVL.